This T cell receptor beta chain stems from a study of hypomethylating agent response in myelodysplastic syndrome (dated by TCRdb to the early 2020s). About the full investigation: The hypomethylating agents azacitidine (about 75% of the 11) or decitabine (3 of 11) were used to treat the patients. About five patients did not respond, whereas six or seven responded with either complete response or hematologic improvement. The cohort was composed of under ten male and 2 female myelodysplastic syndrome patients. Patients had a mean age of approximately 72 +/- 6.3 years, and a diploid cytogenetic profile was the most common. Response was defined as complete response or hematologic improvement, and patients who met neither criterion were classified as non-responders. The mutation found most frequently was TET2, which appeared in 5 of the 11 patients.

This clone was recorded only once. No cognate antigen has been identified for it. Within one base of it there is no much larger clone, and no base qualities were kept. Broader findings and caveats from the paper: The healthy control donors were not matched in age to the MDS patients, and this mismatch could have affected the comparison between MDS and healthy donors. Possible recognition of novel MDS antigens by the shared GLIPH2 clusters was not confirmed, and experimental validation of that possible recognition is needed. Richness, rarefaction diversity and clonality did not change significantly after hypomethylating agent treatment, across all patients or within response groups. Responders more often showed novel clonotypes emerging, while non-responders displayed more contracted clonotypes after treatment. Only about 10 patients were analyzed, making the cohort small.

The method behind the library was the immunoSEQ multiplex PCR assay. Survey resolution was used, with two replicates of about 200 ng each, totaling roughly 400 ng of DNA per sample. Using multiplex PCR primers aimed at V and J genes, the hsTCRB kit picked up rearranged TCRB sequences in genomic DNA. The first PCR used the QIAGEN Multiplex PCR Kit for 25 to 40 cycles to amplify the CDR3 region. Sample barcodes and Illumina adapters were attached to each replicate during a second PCR lasting 7 to 9 cycles. Quantification of the pooled libraries was done with a QuantStudio 6 and the KAPA library quantification kit. Roughly 16 pM of pooled libraries were sequenced on an Illumina MiSeq with 156-cycle single-end reads and a 15-cycle index read. Regarding the original processing steps: Of around 170,000 unique clonotypes, 1.5% to 2% were flagged by VDJdb annotation as previously reported viral-epitope-specific. Raw reads were processed into normalized, annotated TCRB repertoires with the immunoSEQ Data Assistant and immunoSEQ Analyzer. Clonotypes were analyzed with BioAnalyzer and version 0.6.5 of the immunarch R package. Before richness was estimated, every repertoire was downsampled to match the clone count of the smallest repertoire. Clonotypes were classified as expanded, contracted or novel by Fisher's exact tests, with novel defined as zero frequency before treatment. Significantly changed CDR3 beta sequences were clustered with GLIPH2 using simulation_depth=1000 and kmer_min_depth=3, and CDR3s shorter than five residues were excluded. What TCRdb holds here is the immuneACCESS table cut down to in-frame rearrangements. Part of the clones is not present; checked against another copy, under half of the missing clones reflect an unresolved V gene, and the others are unexplained. V and J calls plus clone size are reproduced from that table; the DNA served to infer D and trimming. Here the sample has fewer than 7,500 clones; around four fifths occur a single time. Of the sample, 11% is held by the ten largest clones.

CDR1 LNHDA and CDR2 SQIVND are derived from the germline V gene (reference sequence). The CDR3 runs 15 amino acids, cysteine and phenylalanine included. The DNA shown is the 45-base CDR3, in frame from base 1. A distance of 11 bases separates the germline ends of V and J, which lose 5 bases and 0 bases respectively. Bulk bone marrow was analyzed without sorting T-cell subsets. Bone marrow from roughly ten myelodysplastic syndrome patients, collected before and after hypomethylating agent therapy, underwent immunosequencing of the TCR beta CDR3 regions. To track the repertoire longitudinally, every patient provided one baseline bone marrow along with two to three bone marrows taken at different post-treatment timepoints. Genomic DNA was extracted from whole bone marrow, and quality was checked by TapeStation, NanoDrop OneC and PicoGreen assays.

The sequence came from a human donor with myelodysplastic syndrome. The starting material was bone marrow, obtained before or after starting hypomethylating agent treatment for myelodysplastic syndrome (not recorded which). The chain joins TRBV19 to TRBJ1-5, with no D gene named confidently. For the CDR3, the sequence is CASSLGFYSNQPQHF. The nucleotides are TGTGCCAGTAGTTTGGGGTTTTATAGCAATCAGCCCCAGCATTTT.